Following are 31 T cell receptor beta chains from one sample sequenced in a study of neoadjuvant anti-PD-1 for oral cavity cancer. Time point meaning: after neoadjuvant nivolumab, at surgical resection. Repertoires were generated with immunoSEQ multiplex PCR, while TCRdb's copy carries only in-frame clones and drops some. The sample includes about 42,000 clones, 77% of them seen just once. The sample in question was PBMCs, obtained after nivolumab (anti-PD-1) treatment. The receptors originated from a person aged 40 to 85 with oral cavity squamous cell carcinoma.

The chain recombines TRBV11-2 with TRBJ2-3; TRBD2 agrees at 8 bases. CDR3 length: 14 amino acids. With V trimmed by 5 bases and J by 4 bases, 5 bases remained unmatched. The germline CDR1 and CDR2 sequences are SGHAT and FQNNGV. The CDR3: CASSIGGGSDTQYF. CDR3 nucleotide sequence: TGTGCCAGCAGCATCGGGGGGGGGTCAGATACGCAGTATTTT.

The chain combines TRBV5-4 with TRBJ1-1; 7 positions agree with TRBD1. Germline V gives CDR1 SGHNT, CDR2 YYREEE (reference sequence). This CDR3 is built from 15 residues. V lost 4 bases, J lost 1 base, and 7 bases stayed unmatched. The CDR3 sequence: CASSPRTGTNTEAFF. CDR3 in DNA: TGTGCCAGCAGCCCGCGGACAGGAACGAACACTGAAGCTTTCTTT.

The rearrangement uses TRBV15 and TRBJ2-1; D may be TRBD1 (7 bases). Trimming shortened V by 5 bases and J by 12 bases, and 23 bases separated the two germline ends. This CDR3 is built from 15 residues. Germline V gene data show CDR1 as LNHNV and CDR2 as YYDKDF (reference sequence). In DNA form, the CDR3 reads TGTGCCACCAGCGAGGGGGCGTGGCTCGACGGGGGGCAGTTCTTC. Encoded protein: CATSEGAWLDGGQFF.

The chain couples TRBV27 to TRBJ1-5; D call uncertain. From germline, CDR1 is MNHEY and CDR2 SMNVEV (reference sequence). CDR3 length: 14 amino acids. V lost 5 bases and J lost 7, with 15 bases in between. The chain's CDR3 is CASSPLTSWQPQHF. The CDR3 DNA follows: TGTGCCAGCAGTCCGCTAACATCGTGGCAGCCCCAGCATTTT.

The rearrangement uses TRBV27 and TRBJ1-2; a possible D gene is TRBD1 (6 bases). The CDR3 runs 14 residues. V lost 7 bases, J lost 4 bases, and 16 bases lay in between. Germline-derived CDR1 and CDR2 are MNHEY and SMNVEV (reference sequence). CDR3 amino acids: CASNTGTLSYGYTF. CDR3 coding DNA: TGTGCCAGCAATACAGGGACCCTTAGCTATGGCTACACCTTC.

V and J are TRBV10-1 and TRBJ1-5; D unclear. CDR1 is WNHNN, CDR2 SYGVQD, per germline (reference sequence). The CDR3 sequence is 13 residues long. The germline V and J ends were trimmed by 4 bases and 6 bases, with 10 bases remaining between them. The CDR3 region has the DNA TGCGCCAGCAGTGGTAAAGGGCGTCAGCCCCAGCATTTT. As protein: CASSGKGRQPQHF.

The V call is TRBV5-1, the J call TRBJ2-3, with 7 positions matching TRBD1. V was pared by 0 bases and J by 5 bases, with 6 bases of the junction left unmatched. This CDR3 has 15 amino acids. Germline CDR1 is SGHRS and CDR2 is YFSETQ. CDR3 in DNA: TGCGCCAGCAGCTTGGAGCAGGGGGTTGGAGATACGCAGTATTTT. It yields the protein CASSLEQGVGDTQYF.

The J gene is TRBJ1-2, the V gene TRBV7-9; D remains ambiguous. This CDR3 contains 13 residues. The V and J ends lost 2 bases and 6 bases respectively, with 10 bases between them. Germline CDR1 is SEHNR and CDR2 is FQNEAQ (reference sequence). CDR3 loop: CASSLYGENGYTF. The CDR3 region has the DNA TGTGCCAGCAGCTTATACGGGGAAAATGGCTACACCTTC.

This chain uses TRBV28 with TRBJ1-4; D is possibly TRBD1 (5 bases). The CDR3 length is 12 residues. Trimming left V 8 bases short and J 8 bases short, with 12 bases between. Germline V gene lookup returns CDR1 MDHEN and CDR2 SYDVKM. The CDR3 here is CASQGRREKLFF. CDR3 bases: TGTGCCAGCCAGGGCCGTCGGGAAAAACTGTTTTTT.

This chain connects TRBV13 to TRBJ1-6; TRBD1 is a possible D gene (5 bases). CDR1 PRHDT and CDR2 FYEKMQ come from the germline V gene (reference sequence). The CDR3 length is 17 residues. V gave up 5 bases and J gave up 4 bases, with 18 bases separating them. The CDR3 sequence is CASSALRGDEYNSPLHF. In nucleotides, the CDR3 is TGTGCCAGCAGCGCCCTTCGGGGGGATGAATATAATTCACCCCTCCACTTT.

This chain connects TRBV25-1 to TRBJ1-6; D is uncertain. There are 11 residues in the CDR3. Germline values: CDR1 MGHDK, CDR2 SYGVNS. Trimming cost V 2 bases and J 13 bases, with 6 bases left between them. The CDR3 DNA reads as TGTGCCAGCAGTGAAGCTGGCCCCCTCCACTTT. Protein product: CASSEAGPLHF. The whole variable domain, filled in from reference TRBV25-1 and TRBJ1-6, reads EADIYQTPRYLVIGTGKKITLECSQTMGHDKMYWYQQDPGMELHLIHYSYGVNSTEKGDLSSESTVSRIRTEHFPLTLESARPSHTSQYLCASSEAGPLHFGNGTRLTVT.

On this clone: This sample also contains other DNA sequences that code for the same CDR3. The V gene is TRBV11-2, the J gene TRBJ2-7; D assignment may be TRBD1 or TRBD2 (6 bases each). Trimming removed 9 bases from V and 3 bases from J, with 18 bases in between. The CDR3 length is 14 residues. CDR1 is SGHAT and CDR2 is FQNNGV in the germline V gene. CDR3 region: CASGRGAQYYEQYF. The CDR3 DNA reads TGTGCCAGTGGTAGGGGGGCGCAGTACTACGAGCAGTACTTC.

This chain connects TRBV10-3 to TRBJ2-3; 9 bases fit TRBD1. Trimming cost V 10 bases and J 2 bases; bases outside gene matches: 7. The CDR3 consists of 14 residues. The germline gives CDR1 ENHRY, CDR2 SYGVKD. CDR3 loop: CATQQGAPTDTQYF. CDR3 sequence (DNA): TGTGCCACGCAACAGGGGGCGCCCACAGATACGCAGTATTTT.

The chain is built from TRBV15 and TRBJ2-3, with 7 bases matching TRBD2. The CDR3 has 16 amino acids. Trimming at V came to 2 bases and at J to 6 bases, leaving 11 bases not matched to a gene. Germline CDR1 reads LNHNV; CDR2 reads YYDKDF (reference sequence). CDR3 DNA: TGTGCCACCAGCAGACGGGAGGTATGGGGAATTGATACGCAGTATTTT. This encodes CATSRREVWGIDTQYF.

V usage is TRBV15 and J usage is TRBJ2-5; 8 bases are shared with TRBD1. Losses at the gene ends were 7 bases for V and 2 bases for J; bases not matched to a gene: 6. This CDR3 is 14 amino acids long. The germline V gene encodes CDR1 LNHNV and CDR2 YYDKDF (reference sequence). The CDR3 sequence: CATTTGTGQETQYF. DNA for the CDR3: TGTGCCACCACTACCGGGACAGGTCAAGAGACCCAGTACTTC.

The J gene is TRBJ1-1, the V gene TRBV4-1, with D hard to call. The CDR3 extends over 15 amino acids. CDR1 and CDR2 from the germline V gene are MGHRA and YSYEKL. V lost 2 bases, J lost 3 bases, and 13 bases lay in between. CDR3 sequence: CASSQKPDSDTEAFF. For the CDR3, the DNA is TGCGCCAGCAGCCAAAAACCTGATTCGGACACTGAAGCTTTCTTT.

The chain employs TRBV5-4 and TRBJ1-6, with 8 bases identical to TRBD1. The V segment lost 4 bases and the J segment 5 bases; nucleotides outside the gene matches: 5. Germline CDR1 reads SGHNT; CDR2 reads YYREEE (reference sequence). The CDR3 is 15 residues long. CDR3 DNA: TGTGCCAGCAGCCCGCCGACAGGGGATAATTCACCCCTCCACTTT. It yields the protein CASSPPTGDNSPLHF.

This clone was observed a single time. The chain is built from TRBV5-5 and TRBJ1-5; possibly TRBD1 for D (6 bases). Germline CDR1 is SGHKS and CDR2 is YYEKEE (reference sequence). V was cut by 2 bases and J by 6 bases, with 12 bases left in between. This CDR3 is 14 amino acids long. Written as DNA, the CDR3 is TGTGCCAGCAGCTTCTGGGGGGCGGGTCAGCCCCAGCATTTT. This gives the protein CASSFWGAGQPQHF.

The gene calls are TRBV19 and TRBJ2-3, with no clear D. Trimming pared 3 bases from V and 2 bases from J, leaving 6 bases between. The CDR3 is made up of 13 amino acids. The germline CDR1 and CDR2 sequences are LNHDA and SQIVND (reference sequence). The CDR3 coding sequence is TGTGCCAGTAGTATGGGGTTCACAGATACGCAGTATTTT. It codes for CASSMGFTDTQYF.

The J gene is TRBJ1-2, the V gene TRBV19; D ambiguous. This CDR3 has 13 residues. V was clipped by 5 bases and J by 7 bases, with 14 bases between them. Germline V gene sequence: CDR1 LNHDA, CDR2 SQIVND (reference sequence). CDR3 in DNA: TGTGCCAGTAGTTCGGCGACCTGGGGTGGCTACACCTTC. This encodes CASSSATWGGYTF.

The chain joins TRBV27 to TRBJ2-1; 9 nucleotides agree with TRBD1. The CDR3 contains 13 residues. CDR1 and CDR2 from the germline V gene are MNHEY and SMNVEV (reference sequence). V was pared by 6 bases and J by 9 bases, with 6 bases of the junction left unmatched. DNA of the CDR3: TGTGCCAGCAGGCTCGGACAGGGGTTTGAGCAGTTCTTC. Its protein product is CASRLGQGFEQFF.

This chain links TRBV6-5 with TRBJ2-3; TRBD2 might be the D (6 bases). Trimming took off 8 bases at V and 6 bases at J, with 21 bases between the two ends. Germline lookup yields CDR1 MNHEY and CDR2 SVGAGI. The CDR3 consists of 15 residues. The CDR3 reads CASALRGLGGDTQYF. CDR3 nucleotide sequence: TGTGCCAGCGCCCTTCGGGGACTCGGCGGGGATACGCAGTATTTT.

This clone came up once. V is TRBV9 and J is TRBJ1-1; D is unresolved. Germline V CDR1 and CDR2: SGDLS, YYNGEE. The CDR3 consists of 13 residues. Trimming removed 2 bases at V and 0 bases at J, with 5 bases between. The CDR3 nucleotides read TGTGCCAGCAGCGTCACGGTGAACACTGAAGCTTTCTTT. It is translated as CASSVTVNTEAFF.

The genes are TRBV5-1 and TRBJ2-3; 8 bases fit TRBD2. This CDR3 contains 16 residues. Germline V gives CDR1 SGHRS, CDR2 YFSETQ. Trimming removed 0 bases from V and 3 bases from J; junction bases left unmatched: 6. The CDR3 loop reads CASSLDRGGKTDTQYF. DNA of the CDR3: TGCGCCAGCAGCTTGGATCGGGGGGGAAAAACAGATACGCAGTATTTT. Based on the CDR3 plus reference TRBV5-1 and TRBJ2-3, the full variable domain is KAGVTQTPRYLIKTRGQQVTLSCSPISGHRSVSWYQQTPGQGLQFLFEYFSETQRNKGNFPGRFSGRQFSNSRSEMNVSTLELGDSALYLCASSLDRGGKTDTQYFGPGTRLTVL.

The chain uses TRBV7-9 and TRBJ1-2; no reliable D call. CDR1 and CDR2 (germline): SEHNR, FQNEAQ (reference sequence). Between the trimmed V and J ends, which lost 5 bases and 6 bases, there was a span of 13 bases. This CDR3 has 13 residues. The CDR3, as DNA: TGTGCCAGCAGCCCCCAAGGTTTCAATGGCTACACCTTC. The encoded protein is CASSPQGFNGYTF.

This chain links TRBV1 with TRBJ2-1; TRBD2, the D gene given by the table, was not confirmed from the DNA. TRBV1 counts as a pseudogene. The CDR3 contains 17 residues. CDR3 coding DNA: TGCACCAGCAGCCAAGGGGACCGAGCGGGAGTCGCCAATGAGCAGTTCTTC. Its protein is CTSSQGDRAGVANEQFF.

The chain recombines TRBV9 with TRBJ2-1; D gene unclear. With 4 bases removed from V and 6 bases from J, the gap between germline ends came to 17 bases. Germline V CDR1 and CDR2: SGDLS, YYNGEE. The CDR3 is 15 residues long. The CDR3 DNA follows: TGTGCCAGCAGCCCTAGAGGTAACCCATTCAATGAGCAGTTCTTC. It yields the protein CASSPRGNPFNEQFF.

This chain joins TRBV6-6 and TRBJ2-5, with TRBD2 matching over 7 bases. Germline V gene lookup returns CDR1 MNHNY and CDR2 SVGAGI (reference sequence). With 7 bases clipped from V and 5 bases from J, the junction kept 10 bases outside the gene matches. The CDR3 covers 14 residues. For the CDR3, the DNA is TGTGCCAGCACCCCACTGGGAGGGTCGGAGACCCAGTACTTC. It encodes CASTPLGGSETQYF.

This clone was detected a few times. V gene TRBV9 combines with J gene TRBJ1-2, with TRBD1 as a possible D gene (5 bases). The CDR3 runs 15 residues. V lost 4 bases, J lost 3 bases, and 16 bases lay in between. CDR1 SGDLS and CDR2 YYNGEE come from the germline V gene. CDR3 residues: CASSPTARGYYGYTF. The DNA for the CDR3 is TGTGCCAGCAGCCCCACCGCCCGGGGCTACTATGGCTACACCTTC.

The chain carries TRBV21-1 and TRBJ2-4. TRBV21-1 is an annotated pseudogene. The CDR3 has 13 residues. In nucleotides, the CDR3 is TGTGCCAGCAGCAAAGTTATGGAAAACATTCAGTACTTC. This codes for CASSKVMENIQYF.

This clone has more than one count but fewer than ten. The chain joins TRBV29-1 to TRBJ2-7; the D is unclear. CDR1 and CDR2 from the germline V gene are SQVTM and ANQGSEA. CDR3 length: 12 residues. V dropped 7 bases and J dropped 2 bases, with 12 bases sitting between them. The CDR3 here is CSARGSPYEQYF. The CDR3 DNA is TGCAGCGCTCGAGGATCTCCCTACGAGCAGTACTTC.